These 18 T cell receptor beta chains share one sample of origin, sequenced in a study of blood T cell repertoires in COVID-19. Only in-frame clones appear in the TCRdb table, and some are missing; sequencing was by immunoSEQ multiplex PCR. The sample records 200,000 to 250,000 clones, 85% to 90% being singletons. The sample consisted of peripheral blood. The receptor source for this set is a woman aged 55-69 years with acute or convalescent COVID-19.

This clone showed up just a few times. V usage is TRBV2 and J usage is TRBJ2-7, with 7 bases fitting TRBD1. The CDR3 spans 13 residues. Germline lookup yields CDR1 SNHLY and CDR2 FYNNEI. V shed 6 bases and J 0 bases; nucleotides not matched to a gene: 2. This CDR3 reads CASRGQNSYEQYF. In nucleotides, the CDR3 is TGTGCCAGCAGGGGACAGAACTCCTACGAGCAGTACTTC.

CDR3 sequence reads: CASSPGTSGLMDTQYF. The CDR3 DNA follows: TGTGCCAGCAGCCCCGGGACTAGCGGTTTAATGGATACGCAGTATTTT. The chain carries TRBV11-3 and TRBJ2-3, with TRBD2 matching over 11 bases. The CDR3 spans 16 residues. The V gene end was trimmed by 5 bases and the J gene end by 6 bases; junction bases not matched to a gene: 10. In germline, CDR1 is SGHNT, CDR2 YENEEA.

V is TRBV11-2 and J is TRBJ2-7, with 11 bases lining up with TRBD2. The V and J ends lost 4 bases and 7 bases, in that order; junction bases with no gene match: 6. The CDR3 loop spans 14 amino acids. From germline, CDR1 is SGHAT and CDR2 FQNNGV. CDR3 sequence: CASSSLAGAGEQYF. The CDR3 DNA is TGTGCCAGCAGCTCACTAGCGGGAGCGGGGGAGCAGTACTTC.

CDR3 protein: CASSPMAGVGYTF. Written as DNA, the CDR3 is TGTGCCAGCAGCCCGATGGCGGGGGTTGGCTACACCTTC. The V and J genes are TRBV12-3 or TRBV12-4 and TRBJ1-2; D is perhaps TRBD1 (5 bases). Trimming shortened V by 6 bases and J by 7 bases, and 15 bases separated the two germline ends. CDR3 length: 13 amino acids.

The rearrangement links TRBV6-2 or TRBV6-3 to TRBJ2-1, with D possibly matching TRBD2 (6 bases). This CDR3 contains 12 residues. Germline V lookup: CDR1 MNHEY, CDR2 SVGEGT. V was trimmed by 0 bases and J by 12 bases, leaving 9 bases between them. The CDR3 region is CASSYSHGRQFF. CDR3 DNA: TGTGCCAGCAGTTACTCTCACGGGAGGCAGTTCTTC.

The chain joins TRBV11-2 to TRBJ1-5, with 8 nucleotides matching TRBD1. The CDR3 has 15 amino acids. V shed 3 bases, J shed 6 bases, and the junction held 7 bases outside the gene matches. CDR1 is SGHAT and CDR2 is FQNNGV in the germline V gene. This CDR3 is CASSFDRGGGQPQHF. The CDR3 region has the DNA TGTGCCAGCAGCTTTGACAGGGGTGGTGGTCAGCCCCAGCATTTT.

In its sample, this clone was seen once. V gene TRBV10-3 combines with J gene TRBJ1-2; possibly TRBD1 for D (5 bases). This CDR3 is 14 amino acids long. Looked up from germline, CDR1 is ENHRY and CDR2 is SYGVKD. V shed 5 bases and J shed 4 bases, with 14 bases lying between them. The CDR3 DNA is TGTGCCATCAGTCCGTCGGAGGGGAGCTATGGCTACACCTTC. It is translated as CAISPSEGSYGYTF.

J is TRBJ1-1 and V is TRBV5-5; D is ambiguous. The CDR3 has 14 amino acids. The V end lost 0 bases, the J end lost 11 bases, and 17 bases lay between the germline ends. Germline V lookup: CDR1 SGHKS, CDR2 YYEKEE (reference sequence). CDR3 amino acids: CASSLAAAAVRAFF. The CDR3, as DNA: TGTGCCAGCAGCTTGGCCGCCGCGGCTGTCCGCGCTTTCTTT. Filled out from reference TRBV5-5 and TRBJ1-1, the complete variable domain reads DAGVTQSPTHLIKTRGQQVTLRCSPISGHKSVSWYQQVLGQGPQFIFQYYEKEERGRGNFPDRFSARQFPNYSSELNVNALLLGDSALYLCASSLAAAAVRAFFGQGTRLTVV.

The V gene is TRBV28, the J gene TRBJ1-3; possible D gene TRBD1, 6 bases. V lost 3 bases to trimming and J lost 4 bases, with 16 bases between them. The CDR3 loop spans 16 amino acids. In germline, CDR1 is MDHEN, CDR2 SYDVKM. CDR3: CASSFDQGLTGNTIYF. The DNA for the CDR3 is TGTGCCAGCAGTTTTGATCAGGGGCTGACGGGAAACACCATATATTTT.

The chain uses TRBV2 and TRBJ1-1; 8 bases match TRBD1. The germline gives CDR1 SNHLY, CDR2 FYNNEI. The length of the CDR3 is 13 residues. V gave up 6 bases and J gave up 3 bases; unmatched junction bases: 3. DNA for the CDR3: TGTGCCAGCAGCCCGGACAGGGACACTGAAGCTTTCTTT. Its protein product is CASSPDRDTEAFF.

The chain carries TRBV6-4 and TRBJ1-2, with D perhaps matching TRBD1 (5 bases). Germline V gives CDR1 MRHNA, CDR2 SNTAGT. This CDR3 is 14 amino acids long. Trimming took 6 bases from V and 7 from J, leaving 18 bases between them. The CDR3 reads CASRGSGRGIGYTF. The CDR3 nucleotides are TGTGCCAGCAGAGGTTCCGGTCGGGGGATTGGCTACACCTTC.

Only a few counts were recorded for this clone. This rearrangement joins TRBV9 to TRBJ2-7; a weak D match, TRBD1 (6 bases). V was shortened by 4 bases and J by 5 bases, with 16 bases between the two germline ends. Germline values: CDR1 SGDLS, CDR2 YYNGEE. The CDR3 is 14 amino acids. CDR3 in DNA: TGTGCCAGCAGCTACAGGGACGAAGGGAACGAGCAGTACTTC. It encodes CASSYRDEGNEQYF. The whole variable domain, filled in from reference TRBV9 and TRBJ2-7, reads DSGVTQTPKHLITATGQRVTLRCSPRSGDLSVYWYQQSLDQGLQFLIQYYNGEERAKGNILERFSAQQFPDLHSELNLSSLELGDSALYFCASSYRDEGNEQYFGPGTRLTVT.

The rearrangement links TRBV5-1 to TRBJ1-2, with D uncertain. The CDR3 runs 13 residues. CDR1 is SGHRS and CDR2 is YFSETQ in the germline V gene. V was shortened by 0 bases and J by 6 bases, with 9 bases between the two germline ends. CDR3 in DNA: TGCGCCAGCAGCTTGGAACGACAACATGGCTACACCTTC. Translated, it gives CASSLERQHGYTF.

This clone was recorded a few times. CDR3 nucleotide sequence: TGTGCCAGCAGTTACGTCGCAGGGAGGTCACCCCTCCACTTT. It specifies CASSYVAGRSPLHF. The chain joins TRBV6-2 or TRBV6-3 to TRBJ1-6; possible D gene TRBD1, 5 bases. Germline V gene lookup returns CDR1 MNHEY and CDR2 SVGEGT. This CDR3 has 14 residues. V was clipped by 2 bases and J by 10 bases, with 12 bases between them.

CDR3 DNA: TGTGCCAGCTCACCGGACTACTATGGCTACACCTTC. This encodes CASSPDYYGYTF. The chain couples TRBV18 to TRBJ1-2, with no clear D. V gave up 3 bases and J gave up 3 bases, with 5 bases separating them. The CDR3 totals 12 residues. The germline V gene has CDR1 KGHSH and CDR2 LQKENI.

This chain joins TRBV6-5 and TRBJ2-1; D gene unclear. CDR1 and CDR2 from the germline V gene are MNHEY and SVGAGI. V was trimmed by 6 bases and J by 9 bases, leaving 9 bases between them. The CDR3 spans 11 residues. In DNA form, the CDR3 reads TGTGCCAGCAGGCGTCTAGGTGAGCAGTTCTTC. Translating it yields CASRRLGEQFF.

The chain combines TRBV19 with TRBJ2-1; TRBD2 agrees at 8 bases. Germline V gene sequence: CDR1 LNHDA, CDR2 SQIVND (reference sequence). The junction had 3 bases not matched to a gene; V was cut back by 5 bases and J by 3 bases. The CDR3 sequence is 14 residues long. CDR3 region: CASSLREGYNEQFF. The DNA of the CDR3 is TGTGCCAGTAGTCTACGGGAGGGCTACAATGAGCAGTTCTTC.

The chain recombines TRBV18 with TRBJ1-2; D is ambiguous. The germline CDR1 and CDR2 sequences are KGHSH and LQKENI. With 0 bases removed from V and 0 bases from J, the gap between germline ends came to 14 bases. The CDR3 has 17 amino acids. This chain's CDR3 is CASSPPMSGVANYGYTF. The CDR3 DNA is TGTGCCAGCTCACCACCGATGTCAGGCGTAGCTAACTATGGCTACACCTTC. Full variable domain (remainder filled in from reference TRBV18 and TRBJ1-2): NAGVMQNPRHLVRRRGQEARLRCSPMKGHSHVYWYRQLPEEGLKFMVYLQKENIIDESGMPKERFSAEFPKEGPSILRIQQVVRGDSAAYFCASSPPMSGVANYGYTFGSGTRLTVV.